This T cell receptor beta chain is from a study of cytomegalovirus exposure and HLA in healthy donors. Study-wide results and limits: DRB1 showed the most TCR associations and HLA-C the fewest in a later analysis, as rates varied by HLA locus. Relative to the approximately 700-donor mean, N-insertions were reportedly fewer in an Asian-associated ancestry cluster in a later analysis.

The study ran its PCR with 60 Vbeta and 13 Jbeta primers. Original analysis: Unique TCR beta chains numbered roughly 80 million in a later analysis, with around 10 million shared. The repertoire was sequenced with immunoSEQ multiplex PCR; TCRdb's copy has only in-frame clones and lacks some. V, J and clone size were drawn from that table, and D and trimming were deduced from the DNA. The profile shows about 130,000 clones, 80% of them singletons. Concerning this clone itself: Antigen unknown.

The CDR3 spans 16 residues. Germline CDR1 and CDR2: SSHAT and FNYEAQ (reference sequence). V lost 4 bases to trimming and J lost 5 bases; unmatched junction nucleotides: 10. The chain recombines TRBV7-7 with TRBJ2-5, with 10 bases lining up with TRBD2. The sample consisted of PBMCs. The TCR comes from a man aged 40-49 years in good health and CMV-seronegative. The CDR3 protein is CASSSTSGGAQETQYF. The CDR3 nucleotides read TGTGCCAGCAGCTCAACCAGCGGGGGGGCCCAGGAGACCCAGTACTTC.